This TCR beta chain was recovered during a study of post-analysis software for immune sequencing data. On this clonotype itself: What it binds is unknown.

The study's findings and limits: Patients carried four or five TRBV segments more frequently than controls did, and TRBV5-6, TRBV5-1 and TRBV20-1 were among them. The normalized Chao1 diversity of multiple sclerosis patients was significantly lower than that of controls. Same-batch preparations were strongly co-clustered by F measure.

Unmatched junction bases numbered 10, after V lost 10 bases and J lost 7 bases. The CDR3 consists of 13 residues. Per the germline V gene, CDR1 is ENHRY and CDR2 is SYGVKD. Built from TCR beta cDNA, the libraries had unique molecular identifiers in them. TCRdb recomputed calls from the PCR reads with MiXCR, one row per CDR3 protein. The table shows 600,000 to 700,000 distinct CDR3 sequences, with more than 50% occurring only once. V gene TRBV10-3 combines with J gene TRBJ2-5; the match to TRBD1 covers 9 bases. The sequence was collected from a girl between 2 and 10 years old with multiple sclerosis. Material for sequencing was blood. For the CDR3, the DNA is TGTGCCAGCGAGGACAGGGGCCAGGGGACCCAGTACTTC. Protein: CASEDRGQGTQYF.